One sample yielded the 26 T cell receptor beta chains listed below, sequenced in a study of early T cells in non-severe SARS-CoV-2 infection. TCRdb used MiXCR to reprocess the 5' RACE reads, holding one entry per CDR3 protein. The data show 30,000 to 35,000 distinct CDR3 sequences, with about 5.7% seen just once and 5% to 6.5% held by the top ten. The sequenced material came from whole blood. All receptors come from an adult who was a healthcare worker with PCR-confirmed SARS-CoV-2 infection or an uninfected control (not recorded which).

Ten or more counts support this clonotype. The J gene is TRBJ2-5, the V gene TRBV7-8; D is perhaps TRBD2 (6 bases). Germline values: CDR1 SGHVS, CDR2 FQNEAQ. Trimming cost V 5 bases and J 9 bases, with 16 bases left between them. The CDR3 length is 13 residues. In DNA form, the CDR3 reads TGTGCCAGCAGCCAGGGACTCCCCAGTGCCCAGTACTTC. It translates to CASSQGLPSAQYF.

This clonotype was recorded at least ten times. V gene TRBV5-6 combines with J gene TRBJ1-5; D gene unclear. The V gene's germline CDR1 is SGHDT and CDR2 YYEEEE. The CDR3 extends over 14 amino acids. V was trimmed by 1 base and J by 3 bases, leaving 8 bases between them. As DNA, the CDR3 is TGTGCCAGCAGCTTGCACGCAGTCAATCAGCCCCAGCATTTT. Encoded protein: CASSLHAVNQPQHF. Variable domain in full (rest from reference TRBV5-6 and TRBJ1-5): DAGVTQSPTHLIKTRGQQVTLRCSPKSGHDTVSWYQQALGQGPQFIFQYYEEEERQRGNFPDRFSGHQFPNYSSELNVNALLLGDSALYLCASSLHAVNQPQHFGDGTRLSIL.

There are many counts of this clonotype. CDR3: CASSASRNSYEQYF. The CDR3 DNA sequence: TGTGCCAGCAGTGCCAGCCGGAACTCCTACGAGCAGTACTTC. The V gene is TRBV27, the J gene TRBJ2-7; D gene uncertain. The V end was cut by 5 bases, the J end by 0 bases, with 11 bases between. The CDR3 is made up of 14 amino acids. Germline assignment: CDR1 MNHEY and CDR2 SMNVEV (reference sequence).

This clonotype was found a few times. This chain joins TRBV20-1 and TRBJ2-5, with D perhaps being TRBD1 or TRBD2 (5 bases each). V lost 4 bases and J 5 bases, leaving 14 bases between the germline ends. Germline assignment: CDR1 DFQATT and CDR2 SNEGSKA (reference sequence). The CDR3 loop spans 13 amino acids. CDR3 sequence reads: CSATPGARETQYF. Here the CDR3 DNA reads TGCAGTGCTACCCCCGGGGCTAGGGAGACCCAGTACTTC.

This clonotype was counted at least ten times. The rearrangement uses TRBV27 and TRBJ1-1; D is possibly TRBD1 (5 bases). V lost 3 bases and J 6 bases, leaving 14 bases between the germline ends. Germline CDR1 is MNHEY and CDR2 is SMNVEV (reference sequence). The CDR3 is 14 residues long. The CDR3 protein is CASSLQGKEAEAFF. CDR3 in DNA: TGTGCCAGCAGTTTGCAGGGTAAAGAAGCTGAAGCTTTCTTT.

This clonotype was counted at least ten times. The chain is built from TRBV6-5 and TRBJ2-1; 7 bases line up with TRBD2. The CDR3 has 17 residues. CDR1 and CDR2 from the germline V gene are MNHEY and SVGAGI. J gave up 7 bases and V 0 bases, and 12 bases lay outside the gene matches. The CDR3 sequence is CASSYSAGGRMGNEQFF. DNA for the CDR3: TGTGCCAGCAGTTACTCAGCCGGCGGGAGAATGGGAAATGAGCAGTTCTTC.

This clonotype was recorded many times. DNA of the CDR3: TGTGCCAGTAGTATAGACTCGGGTAACTATGGCTACACCTTC. It specifies CASSIDSGNYGYTF. J is TRBJ1-2 and V is TRBV19, with D unresolved. Trimming left V 0 bases short and J 1 base short, with 6 bases between. CDR1 LNHDA and CDR2 SQIVND come from the germline V gene (reference sequence). The CDR3 has 14 amino acids.

This clonotype came up many times. V and J are TRBV27 and TRBJ2-2, with 12 bases lining up with TRBD1. Trimming cost V 4 bases and J 7 bases; bases outside gene matches: 4. This CDR3 contains 15 residues. CDR1 MNHEY and CDR2 SMNVEV come from the germline V gene (reference sequence). CDR3 nucleotide sequence: TGTGCCAGCAGTTCCCGGGACAGGGGGCTCGGGGAGCTGTTTTTT. This gives the protein CASSSRDRGLGELFF.

This clonotype showed up just once. A read error may be the cause here, since a much bigger clone is one base away. The rearrangement links TRBV3-1 to TRBJ2-1, with a tentative D call TRBD1 (8 bases). CDR1 is LGHDT and CDR2 is YNNKEL in the germline V gene (reference sequence). This CDR3 region has 14 residues. The CDR3 region is CASSIQGGNNKQFF. The CDR3 nucleotides are TGTGCCAGCAGCATACAGGGGGGGAACAATAAGCAGTTCTTC.

This clonotype has a count of ten or more. CDR3 DNA: TGTGCCAGCAGCCCAAAGCTACTCGCCGGGGAGCTGTTTTTT. Amino acid sequence: CASSPKLLAGELFF. J is TRBJ2-2 and V is TRBV7-6; D is uncertain. The CDR3 length is 14 residues. Germline V gene lookup returns CDR1 SGHVS and CDR2 FNYEAQ. V was shortened by 5 bases and J by 6 bases, with 13 bases between the two germline ends.

This clonotype appeared many times. This rearrangement joins TRBV10-1 to TRBJ2-7; possible D gene TRBD2, 6 bases. Trimming left V 4 bases short and J 5 bases short, with 15 bases between. The CDR3 consists of 14 residues. Germline CDR1 is WNHNN and CDR2 is SYGVQD (reference sequence). CDR3 DNA sequence: TGCGCCAGCAGTGTCCGAGGCGGGACCGACGAGCAGTACTTC. Translated, it gives CASSVRGGTDEQYF.

This clonotype was detected only a few times. The rearrangement joins TRBV20-1 to TRBJ2-1, with a possible D match to TRBD1 (7 bases). CDR3 length: 21 residues. Germline CDR1 reads DFQATT; CDR2 reads SNEGSKA (reference sequence). The ends were cut back, 1 base at V and 0 bases at J, with 28 bases in the middle. The CDR3 coding sequence is TGCAGTGCTAGAGGAGGAGGGGACCGCAGGGGGTATCAAAGCTCCTACAATGAGCAGTTCTTC. Protein product: CSARGGGDRRGYQSSYNEQFF.

This clonotype has more than one count but fewer than ten. The V call is TRBV11-2, the J call TRBJ2-7, with D maybe TRBD2 (5 bases). Germline V gives CDR1 SGHAT, CDR2 FQNNGV. V lost 8 bases to trimming and J lost 3 bases, with 14 bases between them. This CDR3 contains 13 residues. The CDR3 sequence: CASSTRGGYEQYF. DNA of the CDR3: TGTGCCAGCTCAACCCGCGGAGGCTACGAGCAGTACTTC.

This clonotype was seen repeatedly, ten times or more. This chain joins TRBV19 and TRBJ2-3, with 7 nucleotides matching TRBD1. V was clipped by 4 bases and J by 0 bases; unmatched bases: 19. In germline, CDR1 is LNHDA, CDR2 SQIVND (reference sequence). The length of the CDR3 is 20 residues. Written as DNA, the CDR3 is TGTGCCAGTAGTACCGTCCCGGGACAGATAGTTCCTGAAAGCACAGATACGCAGTATTTT. Residues: CASSTVPGQIVPESTDTQYF.

This clonotype was counted many times. The V and J genes are TRBV20-1 and TRBJ2-1; TRBD1 agrees at 7 bases. The CDR3 is 16 amino acids. Trimming at V came to 0 bases and at J to 0 bases, leaving 5 bases not matched to a gene. CDR1 is DFQATT, CDR2 SNEGSKA, per germline (reference sequence). CDR3 residues: CSARDLGGSSYNEQFF. The CDR3 DNA sequence: TGCAGTGCTAGAGATCTAGGGGGCAGCTCCTACAATGAGCAGTTCTTC.

This clonotype appeared many times. This chain links TRBV12-3 or TRBV12-4 with TRBJ1-5; tentative D call: TRBD1 (5 bases). V gave up 7 bases and J gave up 2 bases, with 15 bases separating them. The CDR3 covers 15 residues. The CDR3 loop reads CASTRGVGRNQPQHF. The DNA for the CDR3 is TGTGCCAGCACTCGAGGGGTGGGGCGCAATCAGCCCCAGCATTTT.

This clonotype was detected many times. The gene calls are TRBV5-1 and TRBJ1-2; 7 nucleotides line up with TRBD1. This CDR3 is built from 15 residues. Unmatched junction bases numbered 11, after V lost 4 bases and J lost 5 bases. Per the germline V gene, CDR1 is SGHRS and CDR2 is YFSETQ. The CDR3 sequence: CASSEGDSIPYGYTF. CDR3 bases: TGCGCCAGCAGCGAAGGGGACAGCATTCCTTATGGCTACACCTTC.

This clonotype has ten or more counts. V usage is TRBV7-9 and J usage is TRBJ2-3; TRBD2 might be the D (5 bases). The CDR3 loop spans 17 amino acids. Germline V gene lookup returns CDR1 SEHNR and CDR2 FQNEAQ (reference sequence). Trimming took 2 bases from V and 0 from J, leaving 15 bases between them. In nucleotides, the CDR3 is TGTGCCAGCAGCTTACCCAGCGCGGACTCTAGCACAGATACGCAGTATTTT. Encoded protein: CASSLPSADSSTDTQYF.

Ten or more counts support this clonotype. The chain uses TRBV11-2 and TRBJ2-7; TRBD1 might be the D (5 bases). The CDR3 totals 13 residues. The germline V and J ends were trimmed by 3 bases and 4 bases, with 10 bases remaining between them. Germline V lookup: CDR1 SGHAT, CDR2 FQNNGV. The CDR3 loop is CASSLGPSYEQYF. The CDR3 nucleotides read TGTGCCAGCAGCTTGGGGCCGAGTTACGAGCAGTACTTC.

This clonotype was counted at least ten times. The chain's CDR3 is CASSLTRPSELFF. CDR3 DNA: TGTGCCAGCAGTCTTACCAGGCCTTCGGAGCTGTTTTTT. V gene TRBV28 combines with J gene TRBJ2-2; D not certain. This CDR3 spans 13 amino acids. The germline V gene encodes CDR1 MDHEN and CDR2 SYDVKM. V gave up 5 bases and J gave up 10 bases, with 14 bases separating them. The complete variable domain, with remaining parts taken from reference TRBV28 and TRBJ2-2, reads DVKVTQSSRYLVKRTGEKVFLECVQDMDHENMFWYRQDPGLGLRLIYFSYDVKMKEKGDIPEGYSVSREKKERFSLILESASTNQTSMYLCASSLTRPSELFFGEGSRLTVL.

This clonotype was counted ten times or more. The CDR3 nucleotides read TGTGCCATCCACAGGGGAATGAACACTGAAGCTTTCTTT. It encodes CAIHRGMNTEAFF. This sequence joins TRBV6-5 and TRBJ1-1; 7 nucleotides agree with TRBD1. With 10 bases clipped from V and 0 bases from J, the junction kept 5 bases outside the gene matches. Germline CDR1 is MNHEY and CDR2 is SVGAGI. This CDR3 region has 13 residues.

A few counts support this clonotype. J is TRBJ2-7 and V is TRBV11-2; 7 bases map to TRBD1. Germline CDR1 and CDR2: SGHAT and FQNNGV. Losses at the gene ends were 5 bases for V and 5 bases for J; bases not matched to a gene: 15. The CDR3 is made up of 16 amino acids. In DNA form, the CDR3 reads TGTGCCAGCAGCACCACCGACAGGGTACGCTCGCACGAGCAGTACTTC. Residues: CASSTTDRVRSHEQYF.

This clonotype was recorded many times. The gene calls are TRBV20-1 and TRBJ2-7, with 8 nucleotides matching TRBD1. Trimming removed 6 bases from V and 4 bases from J; junction bases left unmatched: 11. Germline CDR1 is DFQATT and CDR2 is SNEGSKA (reference sequence). CDR3 length: 14 residues. The CDR3 loop reads CSAQSGRGQYEQYF. The CDR3 nucleotides read TGCAGTGCACAGTCGGGCAGGGGGCAATACGAGCAGTACTTC.

This clonotype was seen repeatedly, ten times or more. The V and J genes are TRBV12-3 or TRBV12-4 and TRBJ1-5; no firm D call. The CDR3 loop spans 13 amino acids. Trimming pared 6 bases from V and 1 base from J, leaving 7 bases between. CDR3: CASRMGSNQPQHF. DNA for the CDR3: TGTGCCAGCAGGATGGGGAGCAATCAGCCCCAGCATTTT.

The gene calls are TRBV30 and TRBJ1-2, with a weak D call TRBD1 (5 bases). The ends were cut back, 3 bases at V and 3 bases at J, with 11 bases in the middle. The CDR3 totals 13 residues. The V gene's germline CDR1 is GTSNPN and CDR2 SVGIG (reference sequence). The DNA of the CDR3 is TGTGCCTGGAGCCTGCTAGGGGACTATGGCTACACCTTC. This gives the protein CAWSLLGDYGYTF.

This clonotype was seen at least ten times. This chain connects TRBV4-1 to TRBJ2-1; 12 nucleotides line up with TRBD2. Looked up from germline, CDR1 is MGHRA and CDR2 is YSYEKL. The CDR3 is 17 residues long. Losses at the gene ends were 0 bases for V and 4 bases for J; bases not matched to a gene: 4. The CDR3 DNA sequence: TGCGCCAGCAGCCAAGAGCAACTAGCGGGAGGTTACAATGAGCAGTTCTTC. It specifies CASSQEQLAGGYNEQFF.